This T cell receptor beta chain was recorded in a study of blood T cell repertoires in COVID-19. About the research overall: The study drew acute and convalescent COVID-19 samples from the United States, Italy and Spain. PBMCs, B-cell-depleted T cells, or T cells provided the cDNA or gDNA that made up the material.

This clone has a single count. How the authors handled the data: Amplified reference gene primers provided the basis for estimating nucleated cell counts. Clones were sequenced by immunoSEQ multiplex PCR, and TCRdb holds only the in-frame ones, with some missing. From that table come the V and J calls and clone size; the DNA was used to work out D and trimming. The data hold about 330,000 clones, with roughly 82% observed a single time. Germline CDR1 is MNHEY and CDR2 is SMNVEV (reference sequence). The CDR3 spans 14 residues. V was clipped by 2 bases and J by 7 bases, with 12 bases between them. The TCR comes from a woman aged 50 to 65 with acute or convalescent COVID-19. Sequencing was carried out using peripheral blood. The chain links TRBV27 to TRBJ2-4; TRBD2 is a possible D gene (6 bases). The CDR3, as DNA: TGTGCCAGCAGTTTAATGGGAGGCGACAACATTCAGTACTTC. Protein product: CASSLMGGDNIQYF.